A selection of T cell receptor beta chains follows, all from one sample in a study of regulatory T cells in long-lasting Graves disease. TCRdb reprocessed the multiplex PCR reads via MiXCR and lists one record per CDR3 protein. This sample has approximately 400,000 distinct CDR3 sequences; roughly a sixth occur once, and the top ten carry about 24%. Sequenced material: peripheral blood mononuclear cells (PBMCs), taken at new diagnosis, from a patient treated with antithyroid drugs. The receptors stem from a female donor with Graves disease. CDR3s include the opening cysteine and the closing phenylalanine or tryptophan. A D gene is named only where the DNA matches it firmly. Clone size is given for some rows only: seen once, a few or many times, or a class if the clone is expanded.

v_call,clone_size,j_call,d_call,cdr3_nt,cdr3_aa
TRBV5-4,many,TRBJ1-3,NA,TGTGCCAGCATGGACCGTTCAATCTCTGGAAACACCATATATTTT,CASMDRSISGNTIYF
TRBV27,many,TRBJ1-4,TRBD1,TGTGCCAGCAGTTCCTGGACAGGGGAGGGTGAAAAACTGTTTTTT,CASSSWTGEGEKLFF
TRBV10-2,many,TRBJ1-1,TRBD1,TGCGCCAGCAGTCATCAGGGGGCAGAAGCTTTCTTT,CASSHQGAEAFF
TRBV12-3/TRBV12-4,NA,TRBJ2-2,TRBD2,TGTGCCAGCAGTTTTTTTAGACTAGCGGGAGGGAAGAACACCGGGGAGCTGTTTTTT,CASSFFRLAGGKNTGELFF
TRBV29-1,NA,TRBJ1-2,NA,TGCAGCGACCATCCAGGGGGCTACACCTTC,CSDHPGGYTF
TRBV20-1,many,TRBJ2-3,TRBD2,TGCAGTGCTAGCACGTTAGCGGGGAGCACAGATACGCAGTATTTT,CSASTLAGSTDTQYF
TRBV28,many,TRBJ1-5,NA,TGTGCCAGCCAGGGTTTCGAGTGGGTTGTCAATCAGCCCCAGCATTTT,CASQGFEWVVNQPQHF
TRBV28,many,TRBJ1-1,NA,TGTGCCAGCAGTTTTCCGACGGTTATGAACACTGAAGCTTTCTTT,CASSFPTVMNTEAFF
TRBV2,many,TRBJ2-5,NA,TGTGCCAGCACCCGGCTCCAAGAGACCCAGTACTTC,CASTRLQETQYF
TRBV28,many,TRBJ2-7,TRBD1,TGTGCCACAGACCGACAGGGGCCAACTTCCTTTCCCTACGAGCAGTACTTC,CATDRQGPTSFPYEQYF